Following are 29 T cell receptor beta chains from one sample sequenced in a study of CD8 T cells in Susac syndrome. Random hexamers served to reverse transcribe about 0.45 to 1 ug RNA. TCRdb re-called the immunoSEQ multiplex PCR reads through MiXCR, storing one row per CDR3 protein. The sample includes fewer than 200,000 distinct CDR3 sequences, 94% seen only once; the top ten take approximately 0.11%. Sequenced input: CD4+ T cells from PBMCs. The receptors shown here come from a human donor with Susac syndrome.

The chain has TRBV12-3 or TRBV12-4 and TRBJ1-6; 8 bases line up with TRBD1. Unmatched junction bases numbered 4, after V lost 5 bases and J lost 4 bases. The CDR3 is made up of 15 amino acids. The CDR3 DNA follows: TGTGCCAGCAGTACGGACAGGGAGTATAATTCACCCCTCCACTTT. It translates to CASSTDREYNSPLHF.

The genes are TRBV11-3 and TRBJ2-5, with D maybe TRBD1 (6 bases). Trimming took 3 bases from V and 5 from J, leaving 10 bases between them. This CDR3 spans 13 amino acids. Germline CDR1 reads SGHNT; CDR2 reads YENEEA. CDR3 amino acids: CASSFRQEETQYF. CDR3 bases: TGTGCCAGCAGCTTTAGACAGGAGGAGACCCAGTACTTC.

The chain links TRBV5-4 to TRBJ1-1; tentative D call: TRBD1 (6 bases). Trimming cost V 6 bases and J 8 bases, with 14 bases left between them. Looked up from germline, CDR1 is SGHNT and CDR2 is YYREEE (reference sequence). The CDR3 sequence is 12 residues long. The CDR3 nucleotides are TGTGCCAGCACCCCGGAGGGGGGGGAAGCTTTCTTT. Protein: CASTPEGGEAFF.

This rearrangement joins TRBV5-6 to TRBJ1-5, with D hard to call. This CDR3 region has 15 residues. The germline gives CDR1 SGHDT, CDR2 YYEEEE. Between the trimmed V and J ends, which lost 0 bases and 0 bases, there was a span of 7 bases. CDR3 nucleotide sequence: TGTGCCAGCAGCTTGGTATCGTCTAGCAATCAGCCCCAGCATTTT. It translates to CASSLVSSSNQPQHF.

This clonotype has only one observation. The rearrangement links TRBV20-1 to TRBJ2-5; TRBD1 agrees at 7 bases. The V gene's germline CDR1 is DFQATT and CDR2 SNEGSKA (reference sequence). The V and J ends lost 3 bases and 2 bases, in that order; junction bases with no gene match: 3. The CDR3 totals 13 residues. CDR3 region: CSASLGQQETQYF. CDR3 DNA: TGCAGTGCTAGTCTGGGACAGCAAGAGACCCAGTACTTC.

The V and J genes are TRBV5-6 and TRBJ2-4; D uncertain. In germline, CDR1 is SGHDT, CDR2 YYEEEE. The CDR3 sequence is 13 residues long. Trimming took off 4 bases at V and 2 bases at J, with 7 bases between the two ends. The CDR3 loop is CASSLSTKNIQYF. Written as DNA, the CDR3 is TGTGCCAGCAGCCTTTCAACCAAAAACATTCAGTACTTC. Full variable domain (outside the CDR3, taken from reference TRBV5-6 and TRBJ2-4): DAGVTQSPTHLIKTRGQQVTLRCSPKSGHDTVSWYQQALGQGPQFIFQYYEEEERQRGNFPDRFSGHQFPNYSSELNVNALLLGDSALYLCASSLSTKNIQYFGAGTRLSVL.

This clonotype was detected once. This sequence joins TRBV29-1 and TRBJ1-2; D gene uncertain. The CDR3 is 14 residues long. Germline V gene data show CDR1 as SQVTM and CDR2 as ANQGSEA. Between the trimmed V and J ends, which lost 3 bases and 1 base, there was a span of 12 bases. The CDR3 here is CSVERRFLNYGYTF. The DNA of the CDR3 is TGCAGCGTTGAGAGGAGATTCCTTAACTATGGCTACACCTTC.

This chain uses TRBV12-3 or TRBV12-4 with TRBJ2-5; 11 bases agree with TRBD2. This CDR3 has 14 amino acids. V shed 3 bases, J shed 4 bases, and the junction held 1 base outside the gene matches. The chain's CDR3 is CASSFGLAGETQYF. DNA of the CDR3: TGTGCCAGCAGTTTCGGACTAGCGGGAGAGACCCAGTACTTC.

CDR3 sequence: CSVGRVGSPLHF. The CDR3 DNA sequence: TGCTCCGTGGGCCGGGTGGGTTCACCCCTCCACTTT. The rearrangement links TRBV20-1 to TRBJ1-6; D not certain. There are 12 residues in the CDR3. Germline values: CDR1 DFQATT, CDR2 SNEGSKA (reference sequence).

J is TRBJ2-7 and V is TRBV7-9; D remains unclear. This CDR3 is 18 amino acids long. Per the germline V gene, CDR1 is SEHNR and CDR2 is FQNEAQ (reference sequence). V shed 4 bases and J shed 0 bases, with 22 bases lying between them. The chain's CDR3 is CASSSGFTGRTASYEQYF. CDR3 coding DNA: TGTGCCAGCAGCTCTGGGTTCACTGGCAGAACGGCCTCCTACGAGCAGTACTTC.

The chain joins TRBV15 to TRBJ2-1, with 9 bases fitting TRBD2. V gave up 0 bases and J gave up 12 bases; unmatched junction bases: 6. Looked up from germline, CDR1 is LNHNV and CDR2 is YYDKDF (reference sequence). This CDR3 is 14 amino acids long. This CDR3 reads CATSREIGLATQFF. CDR3 DNA sequence: TGTGCCACCAGCAGAGAAATAGGACTAGCGACGCAGTTCTTC.

The chain links TRBV9 to TRBJ1-2; 10 nucleotides align to TRBD1. The ends lost 2 bases at V and 4 bases at J; junction bases unmatched: 2. Germline values: CDR1 SGDLS, CDR2 YYNGEE. CDR3 length equals 14 residues. CDR3 DNA: TGTGCCAGCAGCGTTGGGACAGGGGTCTATGGCTACACCTTC. Its translation is CASSVGTGVYGYTF.

This clonotype has a single count. The V and J genes are TRBV5-1 and TRBJ2-3; 9 bases fit TRBD2. V was pared by 4 bases and J by 2 bases, with 5 bases of the junction left unmatched. The germline CDR1 and CDR2 sequences are SGHRS and YFSETQ. The CDR3 extends over 15 amino acids. As DNA, the CDR3 is TGCGCCAGCAGCCCTGCGGGGGGGACCACAGATACGCAGTATTTT. Amino acid sequence: CASSPAGGTTDTQYF.

The chain uses TRBV2 and TRBJ2-1; 9 bases map to TRBD2. Per germline, CDR1 SNHLY and CDR2 FYNNEI. The CDR3 consists of 15 residues. Trimming removed 5 bases from V and 3 bases from J; junction bases left unmatched: 5. CDR3 region: CASSSTSGHYNEQFF. For the CDR3, the DNA is TGTGCCAGCAGTTCAACTAGCGGGCACTACAATGAGCAGTTCTTC.

CDR3 DNA sequence: TGCGCCAGCAGCCAAGATCTGAGCGGGGGGGACTTGGAGCAGTACTTC. Its translation is CASSQDLSGGDLEQYF. This chain links TRBV4-3 with TRBJ2-7, with 10 positions matching TRBD2. The length of the CDR3 is 16 residues. The germline V gene has CDR1 LGHNA and CDR2 YSLEER. The junction had 9 bases not matched to a gene; V was cut back by 0 bases and J by 7 bases.

The chain has TRBV29-1 and TRBJ2-3; the D gene is possibly TRBD2 (5 bases). This CDR3 is 15 amino acids long. The germline CDR1 and CDR2 sequences are SQVTM and ANQGSEA. Trimming removed 3 bases at V and 1 base at J, with 14 bases between. CDR3 region: CSVERAGGGTDTQYF. CDR3 coding DNA: TGCAGCGTTGAGAGGGCCGGAGGAGGCACAGATACGCAGTATTTT.

V usage is TRBV29-1 and J usage is TRBJ2-1, with D perhaps matching TRBD1 or TRBD2 (6 bases each). CDR3 length: 14 amino acids. Germline V lookup: CDR1 SQVTM, CDR2 ANQGSEA. The germline V and J ends were trimmed by 4 bases and 10 bases, with 20 bases remaining between them. CDR3 DNA sequence: TGCAGCGTTGCCCGGGACTTTGGGGGCCGGGAGCAGTTCTTC. It yields the protein CSVARDFGGREQFF.

J is TRBJ1-1 and V is TRBV5-6, with 8 bases that match TRBD1. Germline CDR1 reads SGHDT; CDR2 reads YYEEEE. The CDR3 length is 15 residues. With V trimmed by 3 bases and J by 5 bases, 9 bases remained unmatched. The CDR3 protein is CASSSRTGQGTEAFF. In nucleotides, the CDR3 is TGTGCCAGCAGCTCGAGGACAGGGCAGGGGACTGAAGCTTTCTTT.

The chain is built from TRBV24-1 and TRBJ1-2; 7 bases match TRBD1. The CDR3 is 14 residues long. Trimming cost V 4 bases and J 3 bases; bases outside gene matches: 4. Per germline, CDR1 KGHDR and CDR2 SFDVKD. In nucleotides, the CDR3 is TGTGCCACCAGTGACCAGGGGGTAGACTATGGCTACACCTTC. This translates into CATSDQGVDYGYTF.

This clonotype was observed a single time. The gene calls are TRBV5-1 and TRBJ2-3; 11 nucleotides line up with TRBD2. The germline V gene encodes CDR1 SGHRS and CDR2 YFSETQ. After removal of 3 bases from V and 2 bases from J, the junction contained 5 bases not matched to a gene. CDR3 length: 16 amino acids. CDR3 amino acids: CASSSGTSGYTDTQYF. CDR3 bases: TGCGCCAGCAGCTCGGGGACTAGCGGTTACACAGATACGCAGTATTTT. The full variable domain, its missing parts supplied by reference TRBV5-1 and TRBJ2-3, is KAGVTQTPRYLIKTRGQQVTLSCSPISGHRSVSWYQQTPGQGLQFLFEYFSETQRNKGNFPGRFSGRQFSNSRSEMNVSTLELGDSALYLCASSSGTSGYTDTQYFGPGTRLTVL.

The chain uses TRBV15 and TRBJ1-2, with 7 bases identical to TRBD1. From germline, CDR1 is LNHNV and CDR2 YYDKDF (reference sequence). V trimming: 0 bases; J trimming: 2 bases; junction bases outside the gene matches: 6. The CDR3 runs to 16 residues. Here the CDR3 reads CATSRDRQGLNYGYTF. CDR3 nucleotide sequence: TGTGCCACCAGCAGAGACCGACAGGGATTGAACTATGGCTACACCTTC.

The rearrangement links TRBV20-1 to TRBJ2-5; D remains unclear. Trimming stripped 0 bases from V and 5 bases from J, with 16 bases between. Germline V gives CDR1 DFQATT, CDR2 SNEGSKA (reference sequence). There are 15 residues in the CDR3. The CDR3 coding sequence is TGCAGTGCTAGAGATACGGCCGCGCTTCGGGAGACCCAGTACTTC. This encodes CSARDTAALRETQYF.

CDR3 sequence (DNA): TGCAGTGCAATAGGGGACAGGGTGAACACTGAAGCTTTCTTT. This sequence encodes CSAIGDRVNTEAFF. This chain uses TRBV20-1 with TRBJ1-1; 9 nucleotides match TRBD1. The CDR3 length is 14 residues. The germline gives CDR1 DFQATT, CDR2 SNEGSKA (reference sequence). The V segment lost 6 bases and the J segment 0 bases; nucleotides outside the gene matches: 5.

This chain connects TRBV25-1 to TRBJ1-1; the D is unclear. This CDR3 is 13 amino acids long. V was cut by 3 bases and J by 7 bases, with 12 bases left in between. Germline loops: CDR1 MGHDK, CDR2 SYGVNS. The CDR3 bases are TGTGCCAGCAGTGATAGTCGGGCAATTGAAGCTTTCTTT. Its translation: CASSDSRAIEAFF.

The chain couples TRBV4-2 to TRBJ2-3; 11 bases align to TRBD1. The germline gives CDR1 LGHNA, CDR2 YNFKEQ. The CDR3 is 15 amino acids. V shed 3 bases and J 5 bases; nucleotides not matched to a gene: 4. CDR3 region: CASSQGQGEVDTQYF. CDR3 nucleotide sequence: TGTGCCAGCAGCCAGGGACAGGGGGAAGTAGATACGCAGTATTTT.

The rearrangement uses TRBV4-3 and TRBJ1-2; 7 bases are a match to TRBD1. This CDR3 is built from 14 residues. Unmatched junction bases numbered 9, after V lost 3 bases and J lost 8 bases. The germline gives CDR1 LGHNA, CDR2 YSLEER. The CDR3 here is CASSHLDRSTGYTF. CDR3 bases: TGCGCCAGCAGCCACTTGGACAGGTCTACCGGCTACACCTTC.

This chain joins TRBV7-2 and TRBJ2-2; D possibly corresponds to TRBD1 (5 bases). CDR1 is SGHTA and CDR2 is FQGNSA in the germline V gene. CDR3 length: 15 amino acids. The V end lost 2 bases, the J end lost 2 bases, and 9 bases lay between the germline ends. The CDR3 is CASSLQGGNTGELFF. The CDR3 DNA sequence: TGTGCCAGCAGCTTACAGGGTGGAAACACCGGGGAGCTGTTTTTT.

This clonotype was seen a single time. J is TRBJ2-5 and V is TRBV5-1, with 7 bases that match TRBD2. Germline values: CDR1 SGHRS, CDR2 YFSETQ. The CDR3 extends over 14 amino acids. J was trimmed by 7 bases and V by 2 bases; bases with no gene match: 8. The DNA for the CDR3 is TGCGCCAGCAGCTTCGGCGGGGGTCAGGGGACCCAGTACTTC. It is translated as CASSFGGGQGTQYF. Full variable domain (remainder filled in from reference TRBV5-1 and TRBJ2-5): KAGVTQTPRYLIKTRGQQVTLSCSPISGHRSVSWYQQTPGQGLQFLFEYFSETQRNKGNFPGRFSGRQFSNSRSEMNVSTLELGDSALYLCASSFGGGQGTQYFGPGTRLLVL.

V gene TRBV20-1 combines with J gene TRBJ2-5; TRBD2 aligns across 12 bases. V shed 0 bases, J shed 4 bases, and the junction held 9 bases outside the gene matches. Germline V CDR1 and CDR2: DFQATT, SNEGSKA (reference sequence). The CDR3 is 17 amino acids. Here the CDR3 reads CSARDSLAGGMRETQYF. The CDR3 DNA follows: TGCAGTGCTAGAGATAGCCTAGCGGGGGGGATGAGAGAGACCCAGTACTTC.